The 10 T cell receptor beta chains below come from one sample, sequenced in a study of shared clonotypes between healthy human individuals. TCRdb keeps only in-frame clones here, not all; method: immunoSEQ multiplex PCR. The sample lists about 1,500,000 clones; roughly 97% were seen once. Sequencing used naive CD4+ T cells sorted from blood. Subset denoted: CD45RA+ positively selected. These receptors all come from a man younger than 40 in good health.

There are a few counts of this clone. V usage is TRBV6-1 and J usage is TRBJ1-5; a possible D gene is TRBD1 (5 bases). The CDR3 sequence is 15 residues long. Trimming removed 8 bases at V and 3 bases at J, with 17 bases between. Germline CDR1 is MNHNS and CDR2 is SASEGT. The CDR3 is CASLLWGGYNQPQHF. CDR3 DNA sequence: TGTGCCAGCCTACTATGGGGCGGATACAATCAGCCCCAGCATTTT.

The CDR3 nucleotides are TGTGCCAGCAGGAGGCCAGGTTCATACCAAGAGACCCAGTACTTC. Translated, it gives CASRRPGSYQETQYF. The V call is TRBV11-2, the J call TRBJ2-5; no firm D call. This CDR3 has 15 amino acids. CDR1 SGHAT and CDR2 FQNNGV come from the germline V gene. V lost 6 bases to trimming and J lost 0 bases, with 14 bases between them.

This clone appeared a few times. The chain couples TRBV2 to TRBJ2-1, with 9 bases matching TRBD2. The CDR3 has 14 residues. Unmatched junction bases numbered 2, after V lost 4 bases and J lost 4 bases. The germline CDR1 and CDR2 sequences are SNHLY and FYNNEI. CDR3 region: CASSATSGYNEQFF. CDR3 DNA: TGTGCCAGCAGTGCCACTAGCGGGTACAATGAGCAGTTCTTC.

The chain has TRBV30 and TRBJ1-6; 10 bases match TRBD1. The trim removed 4 bases at V and 1 base at J, leaving 10 bases unmatched. Germline V lookup: CDR1 GTSNPN, CDR2 SVGIG (reference sequence). The length of the CDR3 is 18 residues. CDR3 DNA: TGTGCCTGGACTTGGGACAGGGGTTTTTGTTCCTATAATTCACCCCTCCACTTT. Protein sequence: CAWTWDRGFCSYNSPLHF.

This chain links TRBV14 with TRBJ2-3; 7 nucleotides line up with TRBD2. This CDR3 contains 15 residues. In germline, CDR1 is SGHDN, CDR2 FVKESK. V shed 5 bases, J shed 2 bases, and the junction held 7 bases outside the gene matches. In DNA form, the CDR3 reads TGTGCCAGCAGCGGGTCGGGACTAAACACAGATACGCAGTATTTT. It is translated as CASSGSGLNTDTQYF.

The V and J genes are TRBV28 and TRBJ2-2, with TRBD2 matching over 8 bases. Losses at the gene ends were 6 bases for V and 4 bases for J; bases not matched to a gene: 7. Per germline, CDR1 MDHEN and CDR2 SYDVKM. The CDR3 is 15 amino acids. The CDR3 here is CASRGPGRGTGELFF. DNA of the CDR3: TGTGCCAGCAGGGGTCCCGGGAGGGGCACCGGGGAGCTGTTTTTT.

V gene TRBV5-1 combines with J gene TRBJ2-5; D is possibly TRBD1 or TRBD2 (7 bases each). Germline CDR1 reads SGHRS; CDR2 reads YFSETQ. CDR3 size: 16 residues. With 4 bases removed from V and 2 bases from J, the gap between germline ends came to 18 bases. This CDR3 reads CASSLWDSGVQETQYF. The CDR3 DNA reads TGCGCCAGCAGCCTCTGGGACAGCGGGGTTCAAGAGACCCAGTACTTC.

The chain combines TRBV7-3 with TRBJ2-3; no firm D call. Trimming took off 4 bases at V and 6 bases at J, with 8 bases between the two ends. CDR3 length equals 12 residues. From germline, CDR1 is SGHTA and CDR2 FQGTGA. The CDR3 coding sequence is TGTGCCAGCAGCTCCCATGGGGATACGCAGTATTTT. Its translation is CASSSHGDTQYF.

V gene TRBV5-1 combines with J gene TRBJ2-7; 9 positions agree with TRBD1. CDR3 length equals 14 residues. Trimming cost V 3 bases and J 5 bases; bases outside gene matches: 6. Germline values: CDR1 SGHRS, CDR2 YFSETQ. The DNA for the CDR3 is TGCGCCAGCAGCTCCGGGACAGGGTACAACGAGCAGTACTTC. It codes for CASSSGTGYNEQYF.

The V gene is TRBV29-1, the J gene TRBJ2-1; D not resolved. The V end lost 3 bases, the J end lost 2 bases, and 17 bases lay between the germline ends. The germline gives CDR1 SQVTM, CDR2 ANQGSEA. CDR3 size: 16 residues. The CDR3 protein is CSVEEPRADAYNEQFF. As DNA, the CDR3 is TGCAGCGTTGAGGAGCCTAGGGCGGACGCCTACAATGAGCAGTTCTTC.